These T cell receptor beta chains were read from a single sample in a study of blood T cell repertoires in COVID-19. Produced via immunoSEQ multiplex PCR; TCRdb's table is partial and in-frame only. The sample has roughly 97,000 clones, approximately 83% seen once. The sequenced material came from peripheral blood. Receptors were obtained from an elderly woman with active or convalescent COVID-19. Each CDR3 is given with its conserved first and last residue. Fields, in order: D gene, J gene, V gene, clone size, CDR3 protein, CDR3 DNA. D genes are given only for firm matches. Only part of the rows carry a size: once, few, many, or a class if the clone is expanded.

d_call: TRBD2
j_call: TRBJ2-3
v_call: TRBV30
clone_size: .
cdr3_aa: CAWGGLAADTQYF
cdr3_nt: TGTGCCTGGGGGGGACTAGCAGCAGATACGCAGTATTTT

d_call: TRBD1
j_call: TRBJ1-2
v_call: TRBV10-3
clone_size: .
cdr3_aa: CAAAMTGNYGYTF
cdr3_nt: TGTGCCGCCGCGATGACAGGGAACTATGGCTACACCTTC

d_call: .
j_call: TRBJ2-7
v_call: TRBV3-1/TRBV3-2
clone_size: .
cdr3_aa: CASSQGARASSYEQYF
cdr3_nt: TGTGCCAGCAGCCAAGGGGCCAGGGCGAGCTCCTACGAGCAGTACTTC

d_call: .
j_call: TRBJ1-3
v_call: TRBV6-5
clone_size: .
cdr3_aa: CASSYSGASGNTIYF
cdr3_nt: TGTGCCAGCAGTTACTCGGGGGCCTCTGGAAACACCATATATTTT

d_call: .
j_call: TRBJ2-7
v_call: TRBV27
clone_size: .
cdr3_aa: CASRTYPRGTYEQYF
cdr3_nt: TGTGCCAGCAGAACGTACCCCCGAGGGACCTACGAGCAGTACTTC

d_call: TRBD1
j_call: TRBJ1-1
v_call: TRBV30
clone_size: .
cdr3_aa: CAWRNGQGTGEAFF
cdr3_nt: TGTGCCTGGAGAAACGGACAGGGGACCGGTGAAGCTTTCTTT

d_call: .
j_call: TRBJ2-3
v_call: TRBV7-2
clone_size: .
cdr3_aa: CASSLVRVVTDTQYF
cdr3_nt: TGTGCCAGCAGCTTAGTTCGAGTGGTCACAGATACGCAGTATTTT

d_call: TRBD1
j_call: TRBJ1-2
v_call: TRBV10-1
clone_size: few
cdr3_aa: CASSDSTGWYGYTF
cdr3_nt: TGCGCCAGCAGTGATTCGACAGGGTGGTATGGCTACACCTTC

d_call: TRBD1
j_call: TRBJ1-4
v_call: TRBV2
clone_size: .
cdr3_aa: CASNRGTTNEKLFF
cdr3_nt: TGTGCCAGCAACAGGGGAACAACTAATGAAAAACTGTTTTTT

d_call: TRBD2
j_call: TRBJ2-7
v_call: TRBV28
clone_size: .
cdr3_aa: CASRSGEGREQYF
cdr3_nt: TGTGCCAGCAGGTCCGGGGAGGGACGTGAGCAGTACTTC

d_call: TRBD1
j_call: TRBJ2-7
v_call: TRBV6-5
clone_size: .
cdr3_aa: CASRRGQGEYF
cdr3_nt: TGTGCCAGCAGAAGGGGACAGGGGGAGTACTTC

d_call: TRBD1
j_call: TRBJ1-2
v_call: TRBV28
clone_size: .
cdr3_aa: CASRGQGAPYGYTF
cdr3_nt: TGTGCCAGCAGGGGACAGGGGGCGCCCTATGGCTACACCTTC

d_call: TRBD2
j_call: TRBJ2-7
v_call: TRBV5-4
clone_size: .
cdr3_aa: CASSLATSGPYEQYF
cdr3_nt: TGTGCCAGCAGCTTGGCTACTAGCGGGCCCTACGAGCAGTACTTC

d_call: TRBD1
j_call: TRBJ1-5
v_call: TRBV2
clone_size: .
cdr3_aa: CASSGGPGGFQPQHF
cdr3_nt: TGTGCCAGCAGTGGGGGGCCAGGGGGGTTCCAGCCCCAGCATTTT

d_call: .
j_call: TRBJ1-3
v_call: TRBV7-3
clone_size: .
cdr3_aa: CASSLSRTDGDIRRGNTIYF
cdr3_nt: TGTGCCAGCAGCTTATCTAGAACCGACGGGGACATTAGGCGGGGAAACACCATATATTTT

d_call: .
j_call: TRBJ2-6
v_call: TRBV7-2
clone_size: .
cdr3_aa: CASSLGGRGFGANVLTF
cdr3_nt: TGTGCCAGCAGCTTAGGAGGCAGGGGATTTGGGGCCAACGTCCTGACTTTC

d_call: .
j_call: TRBJ1-2
v_call: TRBV5-1
clone_size: once
cdr3_aa: CASSPSTEISYGYTF
cdr3_nt: TGCGCCAGCAGCCCGTCGACAGAAATAAGCTATGGCTACACCTTC

d_call: .
j_call: TRBJ1-5
v_call: TRBV12-3/TRBV12-4
clone_size: few
cdr3_aa: CASSSGQRPQHF
cdr3_nt: TGTGCCAGCAGTTCAGGACAGCGGCCCCAGCATTTT

d_call: .
j_call: TRBJ2-5
v_call: TRBV5-1
clone_size: .
cdr3_aa: CASSLDTGKETQYF
cdr3_nt: TGCGCCAGCAGCTTGGATACAGGGAAAGAGACCCAGTACTTC

d_call: TRBD2
j_call: TRBJ2-7
v_call: TRBV10-2
clone_size: .
cdr3_aa: CASRWIAGEIYEQYF
cdr3_nt: TGCGCCAGCAGATGGATAGCGGGGGAGATCTACGAGCAGTACTTC

d_call: .
j_call: TRBJ1-4
v_call: TRBV7-9
clone_size: .
cdr3_aa: CASSSSVQGLNGKLFF
cdr3_nt: TGTGCCAGCAGCTCCTCAGTTCAGGGACTCAACGGAAAACTGTTTTTT

d_call: .
j_call: TRBJ1-1
v_call: TRBV25-1
clone_size: .
cdr3_aa: CASSEDKNLNTEAFF
cdr3_nt: TGTGCCAGCAGTGAGGACAAGAACTTGAACACTGAAGCTTTCTTT

d_call: .
j_call: TRBJ2-3
v_call: TRBV7-3
clone_size: .
cdr3_aa: CASSPRQRSTDTQYF
cdr3_nt: TGTGCCAGCAGCCCAAGACAGAGAAGCACAGATACGCAGTATTTT

d_call: TRBD1
j_call: TRBJ1-5
v_call: TRBV20-1
clone_size: .
cdr3_aa: CSASFSGGLQPQHF
cdr3_nt: TGCAGTGCTAGTTTTTCAGGGGGACTCCAGCCCCAGCATTTT

d_call: .
j_call: TRBJ1-1
v_call: TRBV5-4
clone_size: .
cdr3_aa: CASSPSQLNTEAFF
cdr3_nt: TGTGCCAGCAGCCCTAGCCAGTTGAACACTGAAGCTTTCTTT

d_call: .
j_call: TRBJ2-7
v_call: TRBV7-2
clone_size: .
cdr3_aa: CASSPSGGRTYEQYF
cdr3_nt: TGTGCCAGCAGCCCAAGTGGGGGGAGAACATACGAGCAGTACTTC

d_call: .
j_call: TRBJ1-2
v_call: TRBV18
clone_size: .
cdr3_aa: CASSPWSVHNYGYTF
cdr3_nt: TGTGCCAGCTCACCTTGGAGCGTGCACAACTATGGCTACACCTTC

d_call: .
j_call: TRBJ1-5
v_call: TRBV19
clone_size: .
cdr3_aa: CASSYSNQPQHF
cdr3_nt: TGTGCCAGTAGTTATAGCAATCAGCCCCAGCATTTT

d_call: .
j_call: TRBJ1-1
v_call: TRBV18
clone_size: .
cdr3_aa: CASSPREAQGGTEAFF
cdr3_nt: TGTGCCAGCTCACCCCGAGAAGCGCAGGGCGGCACTGAAGCTTTCTTT

d_call: .
j_call: TRBJ1-2
v_call: TRBV28
clone_size: .
cdr3_aa: CASTGQRFYGYTF
cdr3_nt: TGTGCCAGCACAGGACAGCGATTTTATGGCTACACCTTC

d_call: .
j_call: TRBJ2-1
v_call: TRBV2
clone_size: once
cdr3_aa: CASTFGRGGENEQFF
cdr3_nt: TGTGCCAGCACCTTTGGACGGGGAGGTGAAAATGAGCAGTTCTTC

d_call: TRBD2
j_call: TRBJ2-7
v_call: TRBV5-4
clone_size: .
cdr3_aa: CASSPLAGGYEQYF
cdr3_nt: TGTGCCAGCAGCCCTCTAGCGGGGGGCTACGAGCAGTACTTC

d_call: .
j_call: TRBJ1-1
v_call: TRBV9
clone_size: .
cdr3_aa: CASSPLGQGSTEAFF
cdr3_nt: TGTGCCAGCAGCCCCTTGGGCCAGGGAAGCACTGAAGCTTTCTTT

d_call: .
j_call: TRBJ2-2
v_call: TRBV7-6
clone_size: .
cdr3_aa: CASSLAGAGTGELFF
cdr3_nt: TGTGCCAGCAGCTTAGCGGGGGCAGGTACCGGGGAGCTGTTTTTT

d_call: TRBD1
j_call: TRBJ1-6
v_call: TRBV5-1
clone_size: .
cdr3_aa: CASSSTGGEDSPLHF
cdr3_nt: TGCGCCAGCAGCTCCACAGGGGGCGAAGATTCACCCCTCCACTTT

d_call: .
j_call: TRBJ1-6
v_call: TRBV4-1
clone_size: .
cdr3_aa: CASSLLGGDSPLHF
cdr3_nt: TGCGCCAGCAGCTTACTAGGGGGGGATTCACCCCTCCACTTT

d_call: .
j_call: TRBJ1-1
v_call: TRBV19
clone_size: .
cdr3_aa: CATHPGHMNTEAFF
cdr3_nt: TGTGCCACCCATCCCGGACATATGAACACTGAAGCTTTCTTT

d_call: .
j_call: TRBJ2-7
v_call: TRBV5-6
clone_size: .
cdr3_aa: CASSFWQFSYEQYF
cdr3_nt: TGTGCCAGCAGCTTTTGGCAGTTTTCCTACGAGCAGTACTTC

d_call: .
j_call: TRBJ1-4
v_call: TRBV20-1
clone_size: .
cdr3_aa: CSASYPGQGKLFF
cdr3_nt: TGCAGTGCTAGTTACCCTGGCCAGGGAAAACTGTTTTTT

d_call: .
j_call: TRBJ1-5
v_call: TRBV2
clone_size: .
cdr3_aa: CASRPLAGTNQPQHF
cdr3_nt: TGTGCCAGCAGACCACTGGCGGGGACGAATCAGCCCCAGCATTTT

d_call: .
j_call: TRBJ1-3
v_call: TRBV18
clone_size: .
cdr3_aa: CASSPSQGYGNTIYF
cdr3_nt: TGTGCCAGCTCACCATCACAGGGATACGGAAACACCATATATTTT

d_call: .
j_call: TRBJ1-3
v_call: TRBV27
clone_size: .
cdr3_aa: CASRGHSGNTIYF
cdr3_nt: TGTGCCAGCAGGGGCCACTCTGGAAACACCATATATTTT

d_call: .
j_call: TRBJ2-5
v_call: TRBV19
clone_size: .
cdr3_aa: CASSIDQLRWETQYF
cdr3_nt: TGTGCCAGTAGTATAGATCAGTTGAGGTGGGAGACCCAGTACTTC

d_call: .
j_call: TRBJ2-3
v_call: TRBV10-3
clone_size: .
cdr3_aa: CAISSQVGGTDTQYF
cdr3_nt: TGTGCCATCAGTTCCCAGGTTGGCGGGACAGATACGCAGTATTTT